The 2 T cell receptor beta chains below come from one sample, sequenced in a study of cytomegalovirus exposure and HLA in healthy donors. Clones were sequenced by immunoSEQ multiplex PCR, and TCRdb holds only the in-frame ones, with some missing. The table shows roughly 300,000 clones, with more than 80% occurring only once. The sequenced sample consisted of PBMCs. Source of these receptors: a woman between 18 and 29 years old in good health and CMV-seronegative.

The J gene is TRBJ2-7, the V gene TRBV7-2; TRBD2 is a possible D gene (6 bases). Trimming took off 2 bases at V and 5 bases at J, with 7 bases between the two ends. This CDR3 is built from 12 residues. Germline lookup yields CDR1 SGHTA and CDR2 FQGNSA. CDR3 amino acids: CASSLRRDEQYF. The CDR3 DNA is TGTGCCAGCAGCTTAAGGAGGGACGAGCAGTACTTC.

The V call is TRBV29-1, the J call TRBJ2-3; 13 nucleotides agree with TRBD2. From germline, CDR1 is SQVTM and CDR2 ANQGSEA. The CDR3 is made up of 15 amino acids. With V trimmed by 3 bases and J by 2 bases, 2 bases remained unmatched. For the CDR3, the DNA is TGCAGCGTTGATGGGACTAGCGGGAACACAGATACGCAGTATTTT. Protein product: CSVDGTSGNTDTQYF.